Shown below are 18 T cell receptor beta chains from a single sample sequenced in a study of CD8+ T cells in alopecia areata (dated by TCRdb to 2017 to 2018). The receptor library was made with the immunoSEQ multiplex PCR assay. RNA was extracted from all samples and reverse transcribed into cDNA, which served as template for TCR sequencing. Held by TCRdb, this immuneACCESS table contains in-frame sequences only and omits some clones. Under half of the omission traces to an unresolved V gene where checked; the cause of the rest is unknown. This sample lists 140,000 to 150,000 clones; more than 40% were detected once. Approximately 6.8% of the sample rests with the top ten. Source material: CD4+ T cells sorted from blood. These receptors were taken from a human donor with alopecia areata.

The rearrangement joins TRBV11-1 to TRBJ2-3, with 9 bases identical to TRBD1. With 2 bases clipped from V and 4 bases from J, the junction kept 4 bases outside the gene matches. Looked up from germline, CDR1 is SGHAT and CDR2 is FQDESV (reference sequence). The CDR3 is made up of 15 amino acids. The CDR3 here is CASSLYGTGPDTQYF. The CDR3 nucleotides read TGTGCCAGCAGCTTATACGGGACAGGGCCAGATACGCAGTATTTT.

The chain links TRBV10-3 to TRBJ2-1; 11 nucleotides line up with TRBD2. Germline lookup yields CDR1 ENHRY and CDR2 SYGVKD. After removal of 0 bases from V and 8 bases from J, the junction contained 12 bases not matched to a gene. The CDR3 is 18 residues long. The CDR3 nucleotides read TGTGCCATCAGTGAGTCGAGGTCGGCTAGCGGGAGGATCGATGAGCAGTTCTTC. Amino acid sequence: CAISESRSASGRIDEQFF.

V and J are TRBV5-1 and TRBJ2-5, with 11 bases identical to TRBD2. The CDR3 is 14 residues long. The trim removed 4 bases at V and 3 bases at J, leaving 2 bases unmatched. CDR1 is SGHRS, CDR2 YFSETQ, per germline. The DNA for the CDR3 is TGCGCCAGCAGCATAGCGGGAGGGAAAGAGACCCAGTACTTC. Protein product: CASSIAGGKETQYF.

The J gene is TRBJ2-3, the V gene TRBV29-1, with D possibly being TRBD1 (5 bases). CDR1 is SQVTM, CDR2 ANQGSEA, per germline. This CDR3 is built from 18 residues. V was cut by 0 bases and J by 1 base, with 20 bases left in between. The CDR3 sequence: CSVEDPFTANRRTDTQYF. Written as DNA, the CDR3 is TGCAGCGTTGAAGACCCCTTCACCGCGAACAGGCGCACAGATACGCAGTATTTT.

CDR3 loop: CSVGDRIYNGYTF. Here the CDR3 DNA reads TGCAGCGTTGGGGACAGGATATACAATGGCTACACCTTC. The V and J genes are TRBV29-1 and TRBJ1-2; 8 bases line up with TRBD1. This CDR3 spans 13 amino acids. V lost 4 bases, J lost 6 bases, and 7 bases stayed unmatched. Germline assignment: CDR1 SQVTM and CDR2 ANQGSEA.

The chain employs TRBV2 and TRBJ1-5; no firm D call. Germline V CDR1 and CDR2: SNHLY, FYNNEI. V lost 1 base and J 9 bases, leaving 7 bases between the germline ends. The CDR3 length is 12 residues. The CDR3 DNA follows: TGTGCCAGCAGTGAAGGTGGGCGGCCCCAGCATTTT. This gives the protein CASSEGGRPQHF.

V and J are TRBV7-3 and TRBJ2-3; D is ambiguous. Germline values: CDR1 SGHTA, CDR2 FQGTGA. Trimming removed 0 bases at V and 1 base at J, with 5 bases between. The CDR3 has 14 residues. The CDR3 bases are TGTGCCAGCAGCTTAACCGGCGGCACAGATACGCAGTATTTT. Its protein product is CASSLTGGTDTQYF.

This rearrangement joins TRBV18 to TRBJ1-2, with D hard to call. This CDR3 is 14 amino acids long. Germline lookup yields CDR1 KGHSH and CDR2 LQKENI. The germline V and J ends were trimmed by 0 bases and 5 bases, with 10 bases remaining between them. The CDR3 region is CASSPPSTYYGYTF. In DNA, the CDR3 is TGTGCCAGCTCACCACCCAGTACTTATTATGGCTACACCTTC.

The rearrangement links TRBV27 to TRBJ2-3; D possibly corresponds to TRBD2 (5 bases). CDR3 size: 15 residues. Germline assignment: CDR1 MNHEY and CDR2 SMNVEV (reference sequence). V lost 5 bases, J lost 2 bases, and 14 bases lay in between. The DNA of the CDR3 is TGTGCCAGCAGTCTGGTGGCTAGCAACACAGATACGCAGTATTTT. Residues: CASSLVASNTDTQYF.

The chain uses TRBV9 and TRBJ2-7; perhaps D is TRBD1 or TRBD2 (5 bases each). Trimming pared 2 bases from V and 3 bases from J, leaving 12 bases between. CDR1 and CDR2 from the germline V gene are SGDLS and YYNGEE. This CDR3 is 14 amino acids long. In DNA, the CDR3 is TGTGCCAGCAGCGTGGGAGACAGCGTCTACGAGCAGTACTTC. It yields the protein CASSVGDSVYEQYF.

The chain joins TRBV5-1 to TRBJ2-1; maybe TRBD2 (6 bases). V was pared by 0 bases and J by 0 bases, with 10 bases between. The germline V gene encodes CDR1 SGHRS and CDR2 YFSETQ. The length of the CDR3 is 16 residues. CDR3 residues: CASSLVRGSSYNEQFF. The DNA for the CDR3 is TGCGCCAGCAGCTTGGTGCGGGGTAGCTCCTACAATGAGCAGTTCTTC.

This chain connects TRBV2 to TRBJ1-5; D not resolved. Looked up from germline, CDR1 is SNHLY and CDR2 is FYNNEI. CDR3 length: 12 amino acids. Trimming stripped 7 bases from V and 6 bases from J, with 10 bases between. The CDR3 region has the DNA TGTGCCAGCACGGTCGGGTCTCAGCCCCAGCATTTT. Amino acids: CASTVGSQPQHF.

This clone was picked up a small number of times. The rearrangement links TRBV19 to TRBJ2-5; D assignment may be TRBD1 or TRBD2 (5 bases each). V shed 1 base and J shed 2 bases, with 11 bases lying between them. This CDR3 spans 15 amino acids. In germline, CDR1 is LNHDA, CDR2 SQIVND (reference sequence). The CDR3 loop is CASSIVGTGQETQYF. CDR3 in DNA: TGTGCCAGTAGTATAGTAGGGACCGGACAAGAGACCCAGTACTTC.

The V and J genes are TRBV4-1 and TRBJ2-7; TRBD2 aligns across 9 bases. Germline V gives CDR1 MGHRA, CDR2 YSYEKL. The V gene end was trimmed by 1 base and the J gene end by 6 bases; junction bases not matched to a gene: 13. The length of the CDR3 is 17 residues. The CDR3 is CASSQGTRGSGRVEQYF. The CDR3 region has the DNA TGCGCCAGCAGCCAAGGGACCCGGGGTAGCGGGAGAGTCGAGCAGTACTTC.

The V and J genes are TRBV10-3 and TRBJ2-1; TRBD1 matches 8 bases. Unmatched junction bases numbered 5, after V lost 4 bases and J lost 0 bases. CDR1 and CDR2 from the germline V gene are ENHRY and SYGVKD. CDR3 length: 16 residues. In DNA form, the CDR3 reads TGTGCCATCAGTGGGGGACAGGAGAGCTCCTACAATGAGCAGTTCTTC. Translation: CAISGGQESSYNEQFF.

CDR3 DNA: TGTGCCAGCAGCCAAGACCCCCAGGGGCGGAGGCAGTTCTTC. It codes for CASSQDPQGRRQFF. The chain is built from TRBV14 and TRBJ2-1; D is perhaps TRBD1 (6 bases). The germline V gene encodes CDR1 SGHDN and CDR2 FVKESK. The CDR3 length is 14 residues. Trimming stripped 0 bases from V and 12 bases from J, with 15 bases between.

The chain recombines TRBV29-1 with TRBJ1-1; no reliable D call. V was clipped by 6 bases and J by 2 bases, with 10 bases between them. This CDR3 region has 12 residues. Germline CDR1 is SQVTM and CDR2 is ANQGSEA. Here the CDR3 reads CSVRTDNTEAFF. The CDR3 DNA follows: TGCAGCGTCCGGACGGATAACACTGAAGCTTTCTTT.

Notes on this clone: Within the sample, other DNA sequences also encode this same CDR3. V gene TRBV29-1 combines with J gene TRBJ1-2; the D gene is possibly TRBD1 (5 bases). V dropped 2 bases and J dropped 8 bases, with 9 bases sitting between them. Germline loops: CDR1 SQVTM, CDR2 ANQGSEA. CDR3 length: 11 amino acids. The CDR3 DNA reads TGCAGCGTTGAAAAGGGGTACGGCTACACCTTC. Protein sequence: CSVEKGYGYTF.